Listed here is a single T cell receptor (beta chain). Its antigen is currently not known. Base-call qualities are not available, and no considerably larger clone is one nucleotide away. Other nucleotide sequences from this sample produce the same CDR3. The donors were healthy, HIV-negative adults who had no recently reported acute infections or vaccinations. All donors were Caucasian adults living in Nashville, Tennessee, USA. CD4+ T cells were enriched by magnetic negative selection; naive cells were then positively selected on CD45RA, and the negative fraction formed the memory subset. Blood was obtained by leukapheresis, after which PBMCs were separated by Ficoll-Histopaque density gradient centrifugation and cryopreserved in liquid nitrogen vapor phase. Analytical flow cytometry was used to check the purity and quantity of each magnetically sorted T cell population. Genomic DNA was isolated from every sorted fraction and measured by UV absorbance on a Nanodrop 2000c.

The germline ends are 12 bases apart after V is trimmed by 2 bases and J by 3 bases. The CDR3 spans 15 residues, from the cysteine through the phenylalanine. Only the CDR3 portion is preserved as DNA: 45 bases, with reading frame beginning at the first base. The germline V gene provides CDR1 MDHEN and CDR2 SYDVKM. TCR CDR3 regions were amplified from genomic DNA by multiplex PCR using the deep immunoSEQ assay. Extracted genomic DNA from each cell subset was spread evenly across all wells of several immunoSEQ 96-well plates, with each plate serving as a replicate. For sorted subsets, 200 to 250 ng of genomic DNA, equivalent to 25,000 to 35,000 T cell genomes, went into each replicate PCR. Purified libraries were measured with a Qubit 3.0 fluorometer, size-checked on a Bioanalyzer 2100, and measured again with the KAPA Library Quantification kit. A separate single-read 150-cycle Illumina NextSeq 550 flow cell was used to sequence each immunoSEQ 96-well plate. The original pipeline was this. Because the immunoSEQ output held only junctional sequences and lacked quality scores, the filtering could not match the filtering applied to full-length reads. Sequences were annotated with PyIR, a Python wrapper for IgBLAST v1.9, using IMGT germline references to assign V/J genes and CDR3. Reads were filtered out if the reads had weak V/J assignments (E-value above 1e-6), no CDR3, stop codons, out-of-frame junctions, or ambiguous translated residues. V3J clonotypes were defined as sequences sharing an identical inferred V gene, J gene, and CDR3 amino acid sequence. To compute the percentage overlap between repertoires, the number of shared unique clonotypes was divided by the size of the smaller repertoire. RTK rarefaction, the Chao1 estimator, and Recon v2.1 estimates of unobserved clonotypes were used to assess repertoire richness. Generation probabilities were computed with OLGA for all TCRbeta clonotypes obtained by the gDNA method from several donors. Entries here come from immuneACCESS through TCRdb and include only in-frame sequences with V and J called. Some clones fail to appear in such tables; in the studies checked, an unresolved V gene covers under half of the shortfall, and the cause of the remainder is unknown. That table is the source of V, J and clone size, and D and trimming were worked out from the DNA. The sample contains about 2.4 million clones, approximately 93% of them found a single time. The top ten clonotypes cover about 0.38% of the sample.

This sample is drawn from a study of shared clonotypes between healthy human individuals (dated by TCRdb to the early 2020s). Broadly, across the study: A few men and a couple of women, aged 18 to 49 years, made up the cohort. Between about 0.8 and 9 billion PBMCs per donor were obtained by leukapheresis. Per donor, three plates each were used for CD4 naive and CD4 memory, two for CD8 naive, and one for CD8 memory. To estimate repertoire size and how much clonotype sharing occurs between individuals, the study deeply sequenced the blood TCR repertoires of about 5 healthy adults. Libraries were prepared and TCR repertoires were sequenced by different laboratories using diverse techniques, in order to increase sequencing depth and limit assay-specific biases.

What the work shows at the level of the full study, not this receptor alone: Sharing across several donors was observed for 4.5% to 6.5% of naive CD4, about 3.2% of naive CD8, 2.3% of memory CD4, and about 0.4% of memory CD8 clonotypes. Sampling was restricted to blood, and TCR repertoires in tissue are likely to differ from TCR repertoires in blood. Because the study included only a small number of donors, the genetic and exposure-history diversity represented was limited. Naive subsets generally had larger estimated clonotype richness than memory subsets. Pairwise subsampling indicated that sequencing depth was expected to affect the degree of clonotype sharing among donors. Rarefaction of sorted-subset datasets indicated incomplete sequencing despite the large sequencing depth. Higher generation probabilities were observed for clonotypes shared by all four sorted-subset donors than for non-shared clonotypes.

Material for sequencing was naive CD4+ T cells from PBMCs. In the paper's terms, the cell subset or site label means: CD45RA+ positively selected. This receptor was taken from a man between 18 and 29 years old in good health. Some clones in this sample may be carry-over from other donors' samples. The rearrangement joined TRBV28 to TRBJ2-3; TRBD2 could be the D gene, as 6 bases match. At the DNA level, the sequence is TGTGCCAGCAGTTTAGGGGGGAGTAGAACAGATACGCAGTATTTT. Its product reads: CASSLGGSRTDTQYF.